The 30 T cell receptor beta chains below come from one sample, sequenced in a study of cytomegalovirus exposure and HLA in healthy donors. 60 Vbeta and 13 Jbeta primers were used in PCR. Some clones are missing from TCRdb's copy, which holds only in-frame ones; the method was immunoSEQ multiplex PCR. The sample has 93,000 or so clones; roughly three quarters are singletons. Material for sequencing was PBMCs. All receptors come from a man aged 50 to 60 in good health and CMV-seropositive.

The rearrangement joins TRBV6-6 to TRBJ2-3, with D perhaps matching TRBD2 (5 bases). CDR3 length: 13 amino acids. Germline assignment: CDR1 MNHNY and CDR2 SVGAGI (reference sequence). With 6 bases removed from V and 4 bases from J, the gap between germline ends came to 11 bases. The CDR3 sequence: CASSHGGPDTQYF. CDR3 coding DNA: TGTGCCAGCAGCCACGGAGGACCAGATACGCAGTATTTT.

The V call is TRBV28, the J call TRBJ2-5; TRBD1 matches 8 bases. The DNA end is a closer match to TRBJ2-7, so the J assignment may be wrong. The CDR3 is 15 residues long. Germline values: CDR1 MDHEN, CDR2 SYDVKM. The CDR3 DNA follows: TGTGCCAGCAGACCGCCAGGGGGCCGTTCGTACGAGCAGTACTTC. Its translation is CASRPPGGRSYEQYF.

This clone came up once. J is TRBJ2-7 and V is TRBV27; TRBD2 matches 9 bases. The CDR3 is made up of 17 amino acids. The germline CDR1 and CDR2 sequences are MNHEY and SMNVEV (reference sequence). V trimming: 3 bases; J trimming: 2 bases; junction bases outside the gene matches: 11. The CDR3 spells CASSFNALAGTTYEQYF. CDR3 DNA sequence: TGTGCCAGCAGTTTCAACGCCCTAGCGGGAACTACCTACGAGCAGTACTTC.

A note on this clone: Since a much larger clone is just one base distant, this may be a read error. The chain couples TRBV5-8 to TRBJ2-1; the match to TRBD2 covers 9 bases. The CDR3 length is 15 residues. Trimming removed 4 bases from V and 0 bases from J; junction bases left unmatched: 2. CDR1 SGHTS and CDR2 YDEGEE come from the germline V gene. The chain's CDR3 is CASSELAGSYNEQFF. The CDR3 nucleotides are TGTGCCAGCAGCGAACTAGCGGGCTCCTACAATGAGCAGTTCTTC.

The chain has TRBV2 and TRBJ2-7; 9 bases line up with TRBD1. CDR1 is SNHLY, CDR2 FYNNEI, per germline. This CDR3 has 19 amino acids. V shed 3 bases, J shed 4 bases, and the junction held 19 bases outside the gene matches. CDR3 residues: CASSDGTGKVSRLYYEQYF. The CDR3 nucleotides are TGTGCCAGCAGTGATGGGACAGGGAAAGTTTCGAGACTATATTACGAGCAGTACTTC.

The CDR3 sequence: CASSLYTGELFF. The CDR3 DNA is TGTGCCAGCAGCCTATACACCGGGGAGCTGTTTTTT. This chain uses TRBV6-5 with TRBJ2-2, with no clear D. The CDR3 length is 12 residues. The germline V and J ends were trimmed by 6 bases and 3 bases, with 5 bases remaining between them. The V gene's germline CDR1 is MNHEY and CDR2 SVGAGI.

The V gene is TRBV23-1, the J gene TRBJ1-2; TRBD1 agrees at 7 bases. TRBV23-1 is annotated as an ORF whose role is uncertain. This CDR3 has 20 residues. The ends lost 0 bases at V and 3 bases at J; junction bases unmatched: 19. This CDR3 reads CASSQSSGRRGRGIDYGYTF. The CDR3 bases are TGCGCCAGCAGTCAATCCTCGGGTCGGAGGGGGCGAGGAATTGACTATGGCTACACCTTC.

The rearrangement links TRBV5-6 to TRBJ1-1, with D unresolved. Deletions cut 2 bases from V and 8 bases from J, with 19 bases between. Germline values: CDR1 SGHDT, CDR2 YYEEEE. The CDR3 spans 15 residues. DNA for the CDR3: TGTGCCAGCAGCTTATGGAGGGTTAAAACAGCCGAAGCTTTCTTT. The encoded protein is CASSLWRVKTAEAFF. Looking up the rest from reference TRBV5-6 and TRBJ1-1 gives the full variable domain: DAGVTQSPTHLIKTRGQQVTLRCSPKSGHDTVSWYQQALGQGPQFIFQYYEEEERQRGNFPDRFSGHQFPNYSSELNVNALLLGDSALYLCASSLWRVKTAEAFFGQGTRLTVV.

The genes are TRBV18 and TRBJ1-3; D gene unclear. V was shortened by 2 bases and J by 4 bases, with 15 bases between the two germline ends. Germline values: CDR1 KGHSH, CDR2 LQKENI. The CDR3 is made up of 16 amino acids. CDR3 residues: CASSPGMAGTGNTIYF. The CDR3 DNA sequence: TGTGCCAGCTCACCAGGCATGGCGGGAACCGGAAACACCATATATTTT.

The CDR3 loop is CASTPGDVGYGYTF. Written as DNA, the CDR3 is TGTGCCAGCACTCCAGGGGATGTGGGCTATGGCTACACCTTC. V gene TRBV6-1 combines with J gene TRBJ1-2; TRBD1 might be the D (6 bases). Germline CDR1 and CDR2: MNHNS and SASEGT. V was clipped by 7 bases and J by 4 bases, with 16 bases between them. The CDR3 runs to 14 residues.

The chain recombines TRBV5-4 with TRBJ2-7; 8 nucleotides match TRBD2. This CDR3 region has 14 residues. Germline CDR1 is SGHNT and CDR2 is YYREEE (reference sequence). V was pared by 5 bases and J by 3 bases, with 7 bases of the junction left unmatched. The CDR3 coding sequence is TGTGCCAGCAGACCGGGGGGGGATAACTACGAGCAGTACTTC. Amino acid sequence: CASRPGGDNYEQYF.

Here the CDR3 DNA reads TGTGCCATCGAACAGGGGGATGGCTCACCCCTCCACTTT. Encoded protein: CAIEQGDGSPLHF. The V and J genes are TRBV28 and TRBJ1-6; the match to TRBD1 covers 8 bases. The junction had 9 bases not matched to a gene; V was cut back by 10 bases and J by 10 bases. CDR3 size: 13 residues. The germline V gene has CDR1 MDHEN and CDR2 SYDVKM.

V gene TRBV10-1 combines with J gene TRBJ1-3; TRBD1 matches at 9 bases. Trimming cost V 7 bases and J 1 base; bases outside gene matches: 2. Germline CDR1 is WNHNN and CDR2 is SYGVQD (reference sequence). The CDR3 has 14 residues. The CDR3 nucleotides read TGCGCCAGCACCGACAGGGGGTCTGGAAACACCATATATTTT. Its translation is CASTDRGSGNTIYF.

The chain joins TRBV6-5 to TRBJ2-1; weak D call: TRBD2 (6 bases). V gave up 6 bases and J gave up 0 bases, with 12 bases separating them. This CDR3 is built from 15 residues. From germline, CDR1 is MNHEY and CDR2 SVGAGI. CDR3 coding DNA: TGTGCCAGCAGGATTAGCGGAACCTCCTACAATGAGCAGTTCTTC. Protein sequence: CASRISGTSYNEQFF.

The chain has TRBV10-3 and TRBJ2-3, with 7 positions matching TRBD1. The CDR3 consists of 13 residues. CDR1 and CDR2 from the germline V gene are ENHRY and SYGVKD. The junction had 6 bases not matched to a gene; V was cut back by 6 bases and J by 6 bases. The CDR3 nucleotides read TGTGCCATCAGCCCAGACAGGGAGGATACGCAGTATTTT. Amino acid sequence: CAISPDREDTQYF.

The chain recombines TRBV5-4 with TRBJ2-1; D uncertain. This CDR3 is 15 amino acids long. CDR1 SGHNT and CDR2 YYREEE come from the germline V gene (reference sequence). Trimming cost V 7 bases and J 2 bases, with 16 bases left between them. The CDR3 spells CASRDDLETYNEQFF. In DNA form, the CDR3 reads TGTGCCAGCCGTGATGACTTGGAGACCTACAATGAGCAGTTCTTC.

The table lists this clone with a few counts. The chain couples TRBV9 to TRBJ2-3, with no clear D. The V gene lost 4 bases and the J gene lost 0 bases, with 9 bases spanning the gap. The V gene's germline CDR1 is SGDLS and CDR2 YYNGEE. The length of the CDR3 is 14 residues. Written as DNA, the CDR3 is TGTGCCAGCAGCCTAACGTGGAGCACAGATACGCAGTATTTT. Encoded protein: CASSLTWSTDTQYF.

The genes are TRBV4-1 and TRBJ2-5; TRBD2 matches 9 bases. Germline assignment: CDR1 MGHRA and CDR2 YSYEKL. This CDR3 is built from 17 residues. V shed 1 base, J shed 4 bases, and the junction held 10 bases outside the gene matches. CDR3 protein: CASSQGLSGSGSETQYF. In nucleotides, the CDR3 is TGCGCCAGCAGCCAAGGCCTTAGCGGGAGTGGGTCAGAGACCCAGTACTTC.

V is TRBV28 and J is TRBJ2-7; 8 bases match TRBD2. Looked up from germline, CDR1 is MDHEN and CDR2 is SYDVKM. The CDR3 length is 15 residues. Trimming at V came to 3 bases and at J to 4 bases, leaving 8 bases not matched to a gene. The CDR3 here is CASSFPNGGVYEQYF. DNA of the CDR3: TGTGCCAGCAGTTTTCCAAACGGGGGGGTTTACGAGCAGTACTTC.

V gene TRBV27 combines with J gene TRBJ2-1; 10 nucleotides line up with TRBD2. Losses at the gene ends were 2 bases for V and 8 bases for J; bases not matched to a gene: 6. This CDR3 has 15 residues. Germline CDR1 MNHEY, CDR2 SMNVEV (reference sequence). The CDR3 DNA follows: TGTGCCAGCAGTTTAGGCCTAGCGGGAGTTTATGAGCAGTTCTTC. It translates to CASSLGLAGVYEQFF.

This clone has only one observation. The CDR3 spells CASSLGAGESSYEQYF. The CDR3 DNA reads as TGTGCCAGCAGCTTAGGAGCCGGGGAGAGCTCCTACGAGCAGTACTTC. The chain carries TRBV11-2 and TRBJ2-7; tentatively, D is TRBD2 (5 bases). This CDR3 has 16 amino acids. CDR1 and CDR2 (germline): SGHAT, FQNNGV. The germline V and J ends were trimmed by 1 base and 0 bases, with 13 bases remaining between them.

This sequence joins TRBV7-2 and TRBJ2-5, with 10 bases fitting TRBD2. The germline V gene has CDR1 SGHTA and CDR2 FQGNSA. The CDR3 has 15 amino acids. The trim removed 0 bases at V and 5 bases at J, leaving 3 bases unmatched. CDR3 nucleotide sequence: TGTGCCAGCAGCTTAGCAGCGGGAGGGCCGGAGACCCAGTACTTC. This encodes CASSLAAGGPETQYF. Using reference TRBV7-2 and TRBJ2-5 for the parts outside the CDR3, the full variable domain is GAGVSQSPSNKVTEKGKDVELRCDPISGHTALYWYRQSLGQGLEFLIYFQGNSAPDKSGLPSDRFSAERTGGSVSTLTIQRTQQEDSAVYLCASSLAAGGPETQYFGPGTRLLVL.

This sequence joins TRBV4-2 and TRBJ2-7; 9 bases line up with TRBD2. This CDR3 is 18 amino acids long. Germline-derived CDR1 and CDR2 are LGHNA and YNFKEQ. V shed 1 base, J shed 0 bases, and the junction held 10 bases outside the gene matches. CDR3 protein: CASSQGLKAGGISYEQYF. The CDR3 DNA follows: TGTGCCAGCAGCCAAGGGTTGAAGGCGGGAGGGATCTCCTACGAGCAGTACTTC.

The chain joins TRBV6-5 to TRBJ2-7, with TRBD1 as a possible D gene (5 bases). CDR3 length: 13 amino acids. CDR1 is MNHEY and CDR2 is SVGAGI in the germline V gene. V dropped 3 bases and J dropped 2 bases, with 8 bases sitting between them. CDR3 in amino acids: CASSYGRAYEQYF. DNA for the CDR3: TGTGCCAGCAGTTATGGCAGGGCCTACGAGCAGTACTTC.

This clone was detected once. The rearrangement links TRBV21-1 to TRBJ2-7; the D call TRBD1 from the table was never checked on the DNA. TRBV21-1 is a pseudogene. The CDR3 length is 16 residues. The CDR3 here is CASSKDGTGWDYEQYF. DNA of the CDR3: TGTGCCAGCAGCAAGGACGGGACAGGATGGGACTACGAGCAGTACTTC.

The gene calls are TRBV7-9 and TRBJ2-5, with TRBD1 matching 9 bases. This CDR3 spans 16 amino acids. Trimming cost V 5 bases and J 5 bases; bases outside gene matches: 12. CDR1 and CDR2 from the germline V gene are SEHNR and FQNEAQ (reference sequence). The CDR3 bases are TGTGCCAGCAGCACACAGACAGGGGGATTAGAGGAGACCCAGTACTTC. Its protein is CASSTQTGGLEETQYF.

The table lists this clone with a count of one. The gene calls are TRBV19 and TRBJ2-7, with 8 bases fitting TRBD2. The CDR3 has 16 amino acids. With 4 bases clipped from V and 6 bases from J, the junction kept 14 bases outside the gene matches. Germline CDR1 is LNHDA and CDR2 is SQIVND (reference sequence). CDR3 nucleotide sequence: TGTGCCAGTAGTAATGCTGCGGCGCGGGAGGTCCCCGAGCAGTACTTC. This gives the protein CASSNAAAREVPEQYF.

This clone was seen a few times. The rearrangement joins TRBV7-8 to TRBJ1-1, with 8 bases matching TRBD1. From germline, CDR1 is SGHVS and CDR2 FQNEAQ. This CDR3 is built from 16 residues. The ends lost 1 base at V and 2 bases at J; junction bases unmatched: 6. The CDR3: CASSLVWGQVNTEAFF. The CDR3 region has the DNA TGTGCCAGCAGCTTAGTTTGGGGACAGGTCAACACTGAAGCTTTCTTT.

This chain uses TRBV20-1 with TRBJ2-3, with D unclear. Germline V gene data show CDR1 as DFQATT and CDR2 as SNEGSKA (reference sequence). The CDR3 covers 10 residues. V was trimmed by 5 bases and J by 5 bases, leaving 5 bases between them. In DNA form, the CDR3 reads TGCAGTGCTTTCCGAGATACGCAGTATTTT. Protein product: CSAFRDTQYF.

The J gene is TRBJ2-5, the V gene TRBV29-1, with 9 bases that match TRBD2. The CDR3 length is 13 residues. J lost 5 bases, V lost 1 base, and 2 bases had no gene match. Germline V gene data show CDR1 as SQVTM and CDR2 as ANQGSEA. CDR3 region: CSVEGGRAETQYF. CDR3 DNA: TGCAGCGTTGAAGGCGGGAGGGCCGAGACCCAGTACTTC.